Shown below are 5 T cell receptor beta chains from a single sample sequenced in a study of T cells expressing NK-cell markers. TCRdb reprocessed the 5' RACE reads; each CDR3 protein has one entry and no DNA is given. The table lists about 460,000 distinct CDR3 sequences. Material for sequencing was blood T cells: a sorted CD56 or NKG2C T cell subset, CD4+ or CD8+ T cells, or bulk PBMC T cells (not recorded which). These receptors were taken from a woman in her 50s in good health.

This chain connects TRBV12-3 or TRBV12-4 to TRBJ2-1; TCRdb's assignment of TRBD1 cannot be checked, as there is no DNA. The CDR3 runs to 16 residues. The CDR3 loop is CASSPETVISYNEQFF.

The rearrangement links TRBV6-1 to TRBJ2-5. CDR3 length: 12 residues. Germline lookup yields CDR1 MNHNS and CDR2 SASEGT. The CDR3 reads CASSEWDRTQYF.

The chain has TRBV7-9 and TRBJ1-2. The germline V gene encodes CDR1 SEHNR and CDR2 FQNEAQ (reference sequence). There are 14 residues in the CDR3. CDR3 loop: CASSLAQGANGYTF.

V usage is TRBV24-1 and J usage is TRBJ2-5; the D call from TCRdb, TRBD2, cannot be confirmed without DNA. CDR1 is KGHDR and CDR2 is SFDVKD in the germline V gene. There are 16 residues in the CDR3. The CDR3 sequence is CATSDPTSGRGETQYF.

The gene calls are TRBV5-1 and TRBJ1-1; TCRdb calls TRBD1, which cannot be checked without DNA. This CDR3 has 14 amino acids. Per the germline V gene, CDR1 is SGHRS and CDR2 is YFSETQ. The CDR3: CASSPPTPNTEAFF.